This T cell receptor (beta chain) derives from a study of blood T cell repertoires in COVID-19 (TCRdb year 2020). Study-wide context: Samples covering the acute and convalescent phases of COVID-19 were provided by collaborators in the United States, Italy and Spain. The material from the prospective study consisted of cDNA or gDNA derived from T cells, B-cell-depleted T cells, or PBMCs. Deeply sampled blood TCRbeta repertoires from subjects exposed to, actively infected with, or recovered from COVID-19 were included in the dataset. The repertoires were released in a freely available public database intended as a resource for research on the immune response to SARS-CoV-2. Samples were obtained from the ongoing ImmuneRACE study (first 160 participants) and from approximately 1,200 subjects provided by 6 global collaborators. Nearly every sample came with metadata listing a de-identified subject ID, COVID-19 status, age in years and sex. Where HLA class I and class II types were available, the types were taken from metadata supplied by the sample provider, not from assay-based typing.

Collaborating institutions collected whole blood in K2EDTA tubes following their own protocols. For TCRbeta analysis, collaborators shipped samples as frozen whole blood, isolated PBMCs, or DNA extracted from either of those sample types. General study outcomes and caveats: The quantity of clinical and demographic metadata differed by source and by participant and was supplied without curation.

As concerns this clone: Its antigen is not yet known. No much larger clone is present one base from it, and per-base qualities are unavailable.

V trim: 4 bases; J trim: 0 bases; unmatched bases: 11. Inclusive of the bounding cysteine and phenylalanine, the CDR3 is 17 residues long. This entry keeps only the CDR3 DNA: 51 bases, framed from base 1. In the germline V gene, CDR1 corresponds to LGHNA and CDR2 to YNFKEQ. TCRbeta CDR3 regions were amplified from genomic DNA by means of the immunoSEQ Assay, a bias-controlled multiplex PCR. In the authors' own workflow: The number of nucleated cells in each sample was estimated by amplification of reference gene primers within the assay. Sequence reads were collapsed and filtered to measure the absolute abundance of every unique TCRbeta CDR3 rearrangement. For each sample, productive Simpson clonality was calculated as the square root of Simpson's diversity index across productive rearrangements. TCRdb's version of the immuneACCESS table is confined to in-frame rearrangements and falls short of the full clone set. An unresolved V gene accounts for under half of the shortfall where checked; the remainder is of unknown origin. V, J and clone size reflect that table, while D and trimming were determined from the DNA. Counted in this sample were around 150,000 clones; around 80% of them appeared once. The ten largest account for roughly a fifth of the sample.

Sequencing input: peripheral blood. This sequence originates from a woman at least 80 years old with acute or convalescent COVID-19. The chain is assembled from TRBV4-2 and TRBJ1-1; the central 7 bases match TRBD1. The DNA sequence reads TGTGCCAGCAGCCGAAGTATGAGACAGGGCTTGAACACTGAAGCTTTCTTT. It is translated as CASSRSMRQGLNTEAFF.